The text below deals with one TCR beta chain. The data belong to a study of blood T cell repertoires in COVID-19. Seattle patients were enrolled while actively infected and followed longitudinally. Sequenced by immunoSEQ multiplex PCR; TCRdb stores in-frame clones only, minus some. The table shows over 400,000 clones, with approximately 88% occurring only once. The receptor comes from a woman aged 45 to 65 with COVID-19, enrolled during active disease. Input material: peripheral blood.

The CDR3 nucleotides read TGCGCCAGCAGCCCGGGACAGTATAGCAATCAGCCCCAGCATTTT. It codes for CASSPGQYSNQPQHF. The chain employs TRBV10-2 and TRBJ1-5; 7 nucleotides agree with TRBD1. Germline assignment: CDR1 WSHSY and CDR2 SAAADI. This CDR3 has 15 amino acids. V shed 6 bases and J 0 bases; nucleotides not matched to a gene: 5.